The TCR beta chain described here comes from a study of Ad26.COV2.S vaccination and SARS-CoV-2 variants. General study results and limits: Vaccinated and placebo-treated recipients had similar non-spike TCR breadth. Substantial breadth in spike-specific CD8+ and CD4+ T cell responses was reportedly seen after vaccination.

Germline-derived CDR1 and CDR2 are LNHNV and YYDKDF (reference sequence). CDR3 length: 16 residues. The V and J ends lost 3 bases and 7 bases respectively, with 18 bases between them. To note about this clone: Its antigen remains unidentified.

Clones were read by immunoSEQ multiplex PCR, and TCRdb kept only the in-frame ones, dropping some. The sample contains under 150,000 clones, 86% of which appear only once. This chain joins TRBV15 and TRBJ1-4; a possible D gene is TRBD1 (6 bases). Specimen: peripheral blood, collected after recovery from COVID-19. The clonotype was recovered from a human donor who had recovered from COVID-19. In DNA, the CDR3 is TGTGCCACCAGCAGGGGGGGGAACCCCAGGGGTGAAAAACTGTTTTTT. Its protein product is CATSRGGNPRGEKLFF. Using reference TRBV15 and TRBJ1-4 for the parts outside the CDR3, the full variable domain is DAMVIQNPRYQVTQFGKPVTLSCSQTLNHNVMYWYQQKSSQAPKLLFHYYDKDFNNEADTPDNFQSRRPNTSFCFLDIRSPGLGDTAMYLCATSRGGNPRGEKLFFGSGTQLSVL.